These T cell receptor beta chains were read from a single sample in a study of blood T cell repertoires in COVID-19. Only in-frame clones appear in the TCRdb table, and some are missing; sequencing was by immunoSEQ multiplex PCR. Of about 250,000 clones in the sample, 65% to 90% are singletons; the top ten hold 4.7%. Sequenced input: peripheral blood. The source is a woman aged 70-85 years with acute or convalescent COVID-19. CDR3s include the opening cysteine and the closing phenylalanine or tryptophan. Each record gives: J gene, CDR3 length, clone size, D gene, V gene, CDR3 protein, CDR3 DNA. A D gene is named only where the DNA matches it firmly. Rows give clone size only sometimes, using once, few, many, or a class for an expanded clone.

>TRBJ1-5|15|NA|TRBD1|TRBV7-9
CASSLGTGNNQPQHF
TGTGCCAGCAGCTTAGGGACAGGGAACAATCAGCCCCAGCATTTT
>TRBJ1-2|15|NA|TRBD1|TRBV5-8
CASSLATGEVGGYTF
TGTGCCAGCAGCTTGGCGACAGGGGAAGTTGGTGGCTACACCTTC
>TRBJ2-7|14|NA|NA|TRBV18
CASSPWQDSYEQYF
TGTGCCAGCTCACCATGGCAGGATAGCTACGAGCAGTACTTC
>TRBJ2-1|14|NA|TRBD2|TRBV3-1/TRBV3-2
CASRIAGGHGEQFF
TGTGCCAGCAGGATAGCGGGGGGGCACGGTGAGCAGTTCTTC
>TRBJ2-7|13|once|NA|TRBV12-3/TRBV12-4
CASTVDRWSEQYF
TGTGCCAGCACCGTCGACAGGTGGAGCGAGCAGTACTTC
>TRBJ1-2|13|NA|NA|TRBV18
CASSPAGHYGYTF
TGTGCCAGCTCACCGGCGGGCCACTATGGCTACACCTTC
>TRBJ1-4|15|NA|TRBD1|TRBV7-2
CASSRQGALNEKLFF
TGTGCCAGCAGCAGACAGGGGGCTTTGAATGAAAAACTGTTTTTT
>TRBJ1-5|15|NA|NA|TRBV5-4
CASSPEAGMDQPQHF
TGTGCCAGCAGCCCCGAGGCAGGGATGGATCAGCCCCAGCATTTT
>TRBJ1-5|14|NA|TRBD1|TRBV30
CAWRGQNVGQPQHF
TGTGCCTGGAGGGGACAGAACGTGGGTCAGCCCCAGCATTTT
>TRBJ1-1|17|once|NA|TRBV7-8
CASSLVDSRLLNTEAFF
TGTGCCAGCAGCTTAGTGGACAGCCGATTACTGAACACTGAAGCTTTCTTT
>TRBJ2-2|19|NA|TRBD1|TRBV4-3
CASSQDLSMTGSITGELFF
TGCGCCAGCAGCCAAGATCTGTCGATGACAGGGTCGATCACCGGGGAGCTGTTTTTT
>TRBJ2-7|15|NA|NA|TRBV29-1
CSARKSGSFSYEQYF
TGCAGCGCCCGCAAGAGTGGGAGTTTCTCCTACGAGCAGTACTTC
>TRBJ2-7|15|NA|TRBD2|TRBV27
CASSRSGGIAYEQYF
TGTGCCAGCAGTCGTAGCGGGGGAATTGCCTACGAGCAGTACTTC
>TRBJ2-7|18|once|TRBD1|TRBV11-2
CASSPTLSSTGARDEQYF
TGTGCCAGCAGCCCGACCCTTTCCTCCACAGGGGCACGGGACGAGCAGTACTTC
>TRBJ1-1|13|NA|NA|TRBV5-1
CASSLEPRVEAFF
TGCGCCAGCAGCTTGGAGCCGCGGGTTGAAGCTTTCTTT
>TRBJ1-2|14|many|NA|TRBV14
CASSQDINLTPYTF
TGTGCCAGCAGCCAAGATATAAACCTCACACCCTACACCTTC
>TRBJ1-2|14|NA|TRBD1|TRBV5-1
CASSPGQGNYGYTF
TGCGCCAGCAGCCCAGGACAGGGGAACTATGGCTACACCTTC
>TRBJ2-1|14|NA|TRBD2|TRBV6-5
CASSNGGGPNEQFF
TGTGCCAGCAGCAATGGCGGGGGGCCTAATGAGCAGTTCTTC
>TRBJ1-2|15|few|NA|TRBV5-4
CASSLGDRPNYGYTF
TGTGCCAGCAGCTTGGGCGACAGACCTAACTATGGCTACACCTTC
>TRBJ2-3|17|NA|TRBD1|TRBV5-4
CASSLGGTGLTRDTQYF
TGTGCCAGCAGCCTGGGAGGGACAGGGCTAACGAGAGATACGCAGTATTTT
>TRBJ2-7|17|few|TRBD1|TRBV15
CATSSDRGRGKTYEQYF
TGTGCCACCAGCAGCGACAGGGGTAGGGGAAAAACCTACGAGCAGTACTTC
>TRBJ1-4|15|NA|TRBD1|TRBV7-7
CASSLGTGRHEKLFF
TGTGCTAGCAGCTTAGGGACAGGGAGACATGAAAAACTGTTTTTT
>TRBJ2-1|13|NA|NA|TRBV18
CASSPPHENEQFF
TGTGCCAGCTCACCACCCCATGAGAATGAGCAGTTCTTC
>TRBJ1-5|14|NA|NA|TRBV3-1/TRBV3-2
CASSQDLSLQPQHF
TGTGCCAGCAGCCAAGATCTTTCTTTGCAGCCCCAGCATTTT
>TRBJ2-2|15|NA|NA|TRBV11-3
CASSLGSTNTGELFF
TGTGCCAGCAGCTTAGGGTCTACGAACACCGGGGAGCTGTTTTTT
>TRBJ1-2|13|NA|TRBD1|TRBV29-1
CSVPGQGNYGYTF
TGCAGCGTCCCGGGACAGGGCAACTATGGCTACACCTTC
>TRBJ1-4|16|NA|TRBD1|TRBV3-1/TRBV3-2
CATRDRGRGQGEKLFF
TGTGCCACACGGGACAGGGGGCGCGGTCAAGGTGAAAAACTGTTTTTT
>TRBJ1-2|13|few|NA|TRBV19
CASKGGVFYGYTF
TGTGCCAGTAAGGGCGGGGTATTCTATGGCTACACCTTC
>TRBJ1-2|15|NA|TRBD1|TRBV6-5
CASSYADRGNYGYTF
TGTGCCAGCAGTTACGCCGACAGGGGGAACTATGGCTACACCTTC
>TRBJ1-2|13|NA|TRBD1|TRBV12-3/TRBV12-4
CASSLGQGSGYTF
TGTGCCAGCAGCCTAGGACAGGGGTCTGGCTACACCTTC
>TRBJ1-2|12|few|NA|TRBV12-3/TRBV12-4
CASNSYGDGYTF
TGTGCCAGCAATTCCTATGGAGATGGCTACACCTTC
>TRBJ2-5|14|NA|NA|TRBV5-1
CASSLNGFQETQYF
TGCGCCAGCAGCCTGAATGGCTTCCAAGAGACCCAGTACTTC
>TRBJ1-2|15|once|NA|TRBV5-4
CASSLEAGTSYGYTF
TGTGCCAGCAGCTTGGAAGCCGGGACATCCTATGGCTACACCTTC
>TRBJ1-4|15|few|NA|TRBV21-1
CASSKGGSTNEKLFF
TGTGCCAGCAGCAAAGGCGGGAGCACGAATGAAAAACTGTTTTTT
>TRBJ2-6|15|few|NA|TRBV2
CASMLQGSGANVLTF
TGTGCCAGCATGCTACAGGGTTCTGGGGCCAACGTCCTGACTTTC
>TRBJ1-5|16|NA|NA|TRBV23-1
CASSQGAHRCDQPQHF
TGCGCCAGCAGTCAGGGGGCTCACAGGTGCGATCAGCCCCAGCATTTT
>TRBJ1-2|14|NA|NA|TRBV3-1/TRBV3-2
CASSPGSLDYGYTF
TGTGCCAGCAGCCCCGGGTCTTTAGACTATGGCTACACCTTC
>TRBJ2-1|14|once|TRBD1|TRBV7-2
CASSLGGDRNEQFF
TGTGCCAGCAGCTTAGGGGGGGACAGGAATGAGCAGTTCTTC
>TRBJ2-7|15|NA|NA|TRBV18
CASSPSQGGPSEQYF
TGTGCCAGCTCACCCAGCCAGGGTGGGCCTAGCGAGCAGTACTTC
>TRBJ1-3|11|NA|NA|TRBV6-5
CATHSGNTIYF
TGTGCCACACACTCTGGAAACACCATATATTTT
>TRBJ2-7|13|NA|TRBD1|TRBV19
CASNDRGDHEQYF
TGTGCCAGCAACGACAGGGGCGACCACGAGCAGTACTTC
>TRBJ2-3|14|NA|NA|TRBV30
CAWSGNIGTDTQYF
TGTGCCTGGAGTGGCAACATCGGCACAGATACGCAGTATTTT
>TRBJ1-3|15|NA|TRBD1|TRBV6-1
CASSEDRGAGNTIYF
TGTGCCAGCAGTGAGGACAGGGGCGCTGGAAACACCATATATTTT
>TRBJ2-5|16|NA|TRBD2|TRBV5-1
CASSFDGGGAEETQYF
TGCGCCAGCAGCTTTGACGGCGGGGGGGCGGAGGAGACCCAGTACTTC
>TRBJ2-1|15|NA|TRBD2|TRBV7-6
CASSLSGTDYNEQFF
TGTGCCAGCAGCCTCAGCGGGACGGACTACAATGAGCAGTTCTTC
>TRBJ1-4|14|few|NA|TRBV5-1
CASSARTGNEKLFF
TGCGCCAGCAGCGCAAGGACGGGAAATGAAAAACTGTTTTTT
>TRBJ2-7|11|once|NA|TRBV3-1/TRBV3-2
CASSQYYEQYF
TGTGCCAGCAGCCAATATTACGAGCAGTACTTC
>TRBJ2-5|16|NA|NA|TRBV4-2
CASSQVARGRQETQYF
TGTGCCAGCAGCCAAGTAGCCCGGGGTCGCCAAGAGACCCAGTACTTC
>TRBJ1-5|16|NA|NA|TRBV4-3
CASSQDGLGGNQPQHF
TGCGCCAGCAGCCAAGATGGGCTCGGGGGCAATCAGCCCCAGCATTTT
>TRBJ1-2|13|NA|NA|TRBV24-1
CATSDAANYGYTF
TGTGCCACCAGTGATGCGGCTAACTATGGCTACACCTTC
>TRBJ1-1|13|NA|NA|TRBV24-1
CATSDYMNTEAFF
TGTGCCACCAGTGATTACATGAACACTGAAGCTTTCTTT